One and the same sample provided the 29 T cell receptor beta chains below, sequenced in a study of Graves' ophthalmopathy and Graves' hyperthyroidism. TCR beta CDR3 regions were amplified from RNA transcripts. First-round RT-PCR with HTBI primers preceded a second-round multiplex PCR. TCRdb fed the multiplex PCR reads into MiXCR, producing one record per CDR3 protein. The data show about 740,000 distinct CDR3 sequences, roughly 41% seen once. The sequencing sample was made of peripheral blood. All receptors derive from an adult man with Graves' ophthalmopathy.

The rearrangement uses TRBV9 and TRBJ2-2; D is unresolved. The V end was cut by 5 bases, the J end by 6 bases, with 11 bases between. Germline V lookup: CDR1 SGDLS, CDR2 YYNGEE. This CDR3 spans 13 amino acids. The CDR3 sequence: CASSTMWSGELFF. The CDR3, as DNA: TGTGCCAGCAGTACCATGTGGTCCGGGGAGCTGTTTTTT.

The chain recombines TRBV20-1 with TRBJ1-5; D is uncertain. The CDR3 is 14 amino acids. V gave up 7 bases and J gave up 4 bases, with 17 bases separating them. Looked up from germline, CDR1 is DFQATT and CDR2 is SNEGSKA (reference sequence). The CDR3 sequence: CSVSWASQNQPQHF. The CDR3 nucleotides read TGCAGTGTTAGCTGGGCCTCCCAAAATCAGCCCCAGCATTTT.

This clonotype was observed at least ten times. The CDR3 loop reads CSVLTDRTNTEAFF. The CDR3, as DNA: TGCAGCGTGTTGACTGACAGGACTAACACTGAAGCTTTCTTT. V usage is TRBV29-1 and J usage is TRBJ1-1; a weak D match, TRBD1 (6 bases). CDR1 SQVTM and CDR2 ANQGSEA come from the germline V gene. V was clipped by 6 bases and J by 2 bases, with 16 bases between them. The CDR3 has 14 amino acids.

This clonotype was seen many times. The chain links TRBV9 to TRBJ1-2; D is undetermined. The germline V and J ends were trimmed by 0 bases and 8 bases, with 14 bases remaining between them. The germline V gene has CDR1 SGDLS and CDR2 YYNGEE. The CDR3 has 14 amino acids. CDR3: CASSVDPRPVGYTF. The CDR3 DNA reads TGTGCCAGCAGCGTAGACCCTCGGCCGGTAGGCTACACCTTC.

This clonotype was observed at least ten times. The gene calls are TRBV20-1 and TRBJ1-1, with D possibly TRBD1 on 6 matching bases. The CDR3 length is 12 residues. Germline V gene sequence: CDR1 DFQATT, CDR2 SNEGSKA (reference sequence). The CDR3 DNA is TGCAGACCGACAGGCATGAACACTGAAGCTTTCTTT. Protein sequence: CRPTGMNTEAFF.

This clonotype showed up just a few times. This chain uses TRBV7-9 with TRBJ1-2; 10 positions match TRBD1. CDR1 is SEHNR and CDR2 is FQNEAQ in the germline V gene (reference sequence). This CDR3 contains 18 residues. V dropped 5 bases and J dropped 5; count of bases not matched to a gene: 17. The CDR3 DNA reads as TGTGCCAGCAGCCCTTCAGCAAATGACAGGGGGCAAATGTATGGCTACACCTTC. Amino acids: CASSPSANDRGQMYGYTF.

This clonotype occurred a few times. The rearrangement uses TRBV7-9 and TRBJ2-2, with D tentatively TRBD1 (5 bases). The V and J ends lost 2 bases and 2 bases respectively, with 9 bases between them. The germline CDR1 and CDR2 sequences are SEHNR and FQNEAQ (reference sequence). The CDR3 has 15 residues. DNA of the CDR3: TGTGCCAGCAGCTTAATCTGGGGCAACACCGGGGAGCTGTTTTTT. Its protein is CASSLIWGNTGELFF.

This clonotype occurred a few times. The J gene is TRBJ2-7, the V gene TRBV27; 7 bases are a match to TRBD1. J was trimmed by 5 bases and V by 6 bases; bases with no gene match: 10. The CDR3 sequence is 14 residues long. The germline gives CDR1 MNHEY, CDR2 SMNVEV (reference sequence). CDR3 region: CASRAWTGLHEQYF. CDR3 DNA sequence: TGTGCCAGCAGGGCCTGGACAGGTCTCCACGAGCAGTACTTC.

This clonotype was observed at least ten times. The J gene is TRBJ1-3, the V gene TRBV2; no clear D. Trimming cost V 3 bases and J 0 bases, with 9 bases left between them. The CDR3 contains 15 residues. Germline V gene data show CDR1 as SNHLY and CDR2 as FYNNEI. The CDR3 DNA reads as TGTGCCAGCAGTGACCGGCGGTTCTCTGGAAACACCATATATTTT. It codes for CASSDRRFSGNTIYF.

This chain links TRBV2 with TRBJ2-7; D is perhaps TRBD1 (6 bases). V was shortened by 5 bases and J by 0 bases, with 14 bases between the two germline ends. CDR1 SNHLY and CDR2 FYNNEI come from the germline V gene. CDR3 length equals 15 residues. The CDR3 coding sequence is TGTGCCAGCAGTTACTCGACCAGGGGCTCCTACGAGCAGTACTTC. Its protein is CASSYSTRGSYEQYF.

This clonotype appeared a single time. The V call is TRBV7-8, the J call TRBJ1-6; D is ambiguous. Between the trimmed V and J ends, which lost 6 bases and 9 bases, there was a span of 15 bases. Germline CDR1 and CDR2: SGHVS and FQNEAQ. The CDR3 contains 14 residues. Here the CDR3 reads CASSEVDPSSPLHF. CDR3 nucleotide sequence: TGTGCCAGCAGTGAAGTGGATCCGAGTTCACCCCTCCACTTT.

The chain uses TRBV29-1 and TRBJ1-2; the D gene is possibly TRBD1 (6 bases). The CDR3 contains 12 residues. Germline-derived CDR1 and CDR2 are SQVTM and ANQGSEA. Here the CDR3 reads CSAGTGLYGYTF. The CDR3 DNA sequence: TGCAGTGCTGGAACAGGGCTCTATGGCTACACCTTC. Full variable domain (rest looked up from reference TRBV29-1 and TRBJ1-2): SAVISQKPSRDICQRGTSLTIQCQVDSQVTMMFWYRQQPGQSLTLIATANQGSEATYESGFVIDKFPISRPNLTFSTLTVSNMSPEDSSIYLCSAGTGLYGYTFGSGTRLTVV.

CDR3 in DNA: TGTGCCAGCAGCCTCCAAGGCCCGGGCCCGAGGGTGGCTTTCTTT. Its translation is CASSLQGPGPRVAFF. The chain recombines TRBV7-2 with TRBJ1-1; no clear D gene. Trimming cost V 5 bases and J 11 bases, with 24 bases left between them. In germline, CDR1 is SGHTA, CDR2 FQGNSA. The CDR3 runs to 15 residues.

The V call is TRBV24-1, the J call TRBJ1-6; 7 nucleotides align to TRBD1. This CDR3 has 15 residues. Trimming took 11 bases from V and 8 from J; bases not matched to a gene: 14. Germline CDR1 reads KGHDR; CDR2 reads SFDVKD. The CDR3 is CASRWGQGEYSPLHF. The DNA for the CDR3 is TGTGCCAGCAGGTGGGGGCAGGGGGAGTATTCACCCCTCCACTTT.

The J gene is TRBJ1-3, the V gene TRBV11-2, with D possibly being TRBD1 (6 bases). CDR3 length equals 16 residues. The V and J ends lost 0 bases and 2 bases respectively, with 11 bases between them. Germline CDR1 reads SGHAT; CDR2 reads FQNNGV. CDR3 residues: CASSLELSGAGNTIYF. CDR3 nucleotide sequence: TGTGCCAGCAGCTTAGAATTGTCAGGGGCTGGAAACACCATATATTTT.

The chain combines TRBV19 with TRBJ1-2, with TRBD1 identical over 9 bases. CDR1 and CDR2 (germline): LNHDA, SQIVND (reference sequence). The CDR3 has 16 residues. With 9 bases clipped from V and 4 bases from J, the junction kept 15 bases outside the gene matches. The CDR3: CASRRDRVFAGYGYTF. CDR3 in DNA: TGTGCCAGCAGGCGGGACAGGGTGTTTGCAGGCTATGGCTACACCTTC. Full variable domain (remainder filled in from reference TRBV19 and TRBJ1-2): DGGITQSPKYLFRKEGQNVTLSCEQNLNHDAMYWYRQDPGQGLRLIYYSQIVNDFQKGDIAEGYSVSREKKESFPLTVTSAQKNPTAFYLCASRRDRVFAGYGYTFGSGTRLTVV.

The chain links TRBV7-9 to TRBJ2-6; 9 positions agree with TRBD2. The CDR3 has 13 amino acids. Germline values: CDR1 SEHNR, CDR2 FQNEAQ (reference sequence). J gave up 8 bases and V 9 bases, and 5 bases lay outside the gene matches. DNA of the CDR3: TGTGCCAGTAAGCTAGCGGGGCCCAACGTCCTGACTTTC. This codes for CASKLAGPNVLTF. Looking up the rest from reference TRBV7-9 and TRBJ2-6 gives the full variable domain: DTGVSQNPRHKITKRGQNVTFRCDPISEHNRLYWYRQTLGQGPEFLTYFQNEAQLEKSRLLSDRFSAERPKGSFSTLEIQRTEQGDSAMYLCASKLAGPNVLTFGAGSRLTVL.

The rearrangement joins TRBV19 to TRBJ1-2; weak D call: TRBD1 (5 bases). Trimming removed 5 bases from V and 7 bases from J, with 14 bases in between. The CDR3 length is 13 residues. From germline, CDR1 is LNHDA and CDR2 SQIVND (reference sequence). CDR3 nucleotides: TGTGCCAGTAGTCAGTATGAAGGGACTGGCTACACCTTC. Translation: CASSQYEGTGYTF. Drawing the rest from reference TRBV19 and TRBJ1-2, the complete variable domain is DGGITQSPKYLFRKEGQNVTLSCEQNLNHDAMYWYRQDPGQGLRLIYYSQIVNDFQKGDIAEGYSVSREKKESFPLTVTSAQKNPTAFYLCASSQYEGTGYTFGSGTRLTVV.

The chain couples TRBV7-3 to TRBJ2-5; possible D gene TRBD2, 6 bases. The CDR3 covers 10 residues. Trimming removed 4 bases from V and 11 bases from J, with 8 bases in between. Germline V gives CDR1 SGHTA, CDR2 FQGTGA. The CDR3 DNA is TGTGCCAGCAGCTCTGGGGGGCAGTACTTC. This gives the protein CASSSGGQYF.

The chain has TRBV4-3 and TRBJ1-4; tentatively, D is TRBD1 (5 bases). Per the germline V gene, CDR1 is LGHNA and CDR2 is YSLEER. V lost 2 bases to trimming and J lost 8 bases, with 15 bases between them. The CDR3 spans 15 residues. CDR3 sequence: CASSQSGTHGEKLFF. The CDR3 nucleotides are TGCGCCAGCAGCCAATCTGGGACCCACGGCGAAAAACTGTTTTTT.

Many counts were recorded for this clonotype. V gene TRBV5-4 combines with J gene TRBJ1-1; 8 bases fit TRBD1. Germline V lookup: CDR1 SGHNT, CDR2 YYREEE (reference sequence). Losses at the gene ends were 3 bases for V and 2 bases for J; bases not matched to a gene: 9. The CDR3 runs to 16 residues. The CDR3 reads CASSSGGLKANTEAFF. Written as DNA, the CDR3 is TGTGCCAGCAGCTCAGGGGGCCTAAAGGCCAACACTGAAGCTTTCTTT.

This chain connects TRBV19 to TRBJ1-5, with 8 bases identical to TRBD1. Germline V gene lookup returns CDR1 LNHDA and CDR2 SQIVND (reference sequence). The trim removed 2 bases at V and 2 bases at J, leaving 5 bases unmatched. The CDR3 loop spans 16 amino acids. CDR3 region: CASSISHRGGNQPQHF. For the CDR3, the DNA is TGTGCCAGTAGTATAAGCCACAGGGGGGGCAATCAGCCCCAGCATTTT.

V is TRBV20-1 and J is TRBJ1-6; the match to TRBD1 covers 7 bases. CDR3 length: 13 residues. Germline CDR1 reads DFQATT; CDR2 reads SNEGSKA (reference sequence). V shed 3 bases, J shed 6 bases, and the junction held 2 bases outside the gene matches. The CDR3 here is CSARRDSNSPLHF. The CDR3 DNA follows: TGCAGTGCTAGGAGGGACAGTAATTCACCCCTCCACTTT.

This clonotype was recorded once. A much bigger clone sits one base away, suggesting this may be a read error. The V call is TRBV7-9, the J call TRBJ2-5; D gene unclear. This CDR3 spans 13 amino acids. Germline V gene sequence: CDR1 SEHNR, CDR2 FQNEAQ (reference sequence). DNA of the CDR3: TGTGCCGGCAGCTTAAGCTTGACAGAGACCCAGTACTTC. This codes for CAGSLSLTETQYF.

This chain uses TRBV25-1 with TRBJ2-2, with D unresolved. Deletions cut 8 bases from V and 13 bases from J, with 14 bases between. Germline CDR1 is MGHDK and CDR2 is SYGVNS. The CDR3 has 11 residues. The CDR3 DNA is TGTGCCAGCCAAGGGTCAGTGGTGCTGTTTTTT. Translating it yields CASQGSVVLFF.

This clonotype has a count of ten or more. The chain couples TRBV10-3 to TRBJ1-5, with 8 bases lining up with TRBD1. The junction had 5 bases not matched to a gene; V was cut back by 1 base and J by 6 bases. Germline V gene data show CDR1 as ENHRY and CDR2 as SYGVKD. This CDR3 has 15 amino acids. The CDR3 DNA is TGTGCCATCAGTGAGTGGCAGGGGGCGAGTCAGCCCCAGCATTTT. Protein sequence: CAISEWQGASQPQHF.

Note on this clonotype: One end of the junction varies from germline; a read error may be responsible. V gene TRBV10-3 combines with J gene TRBJ2-6, with D possibly being TRBD1 (5 bases). The CDR3 contains 15 residues. CDR1 ENHRY and CDR2 SYGVKD come from the germline V gene. CDR3 DNA: TGTACCAGCAAGGACGGGTTCTCTGGGGCCAACGTCCTGGCTTTC. This encodes CTSKDGFSGANVLAF.

This chain connects TRBV7-8 to TRBJ2-7, with 13 bases that match TRBD2. Germline trimming cut 1 base from V and 4 bases from J; bases unmatched to any gene: 4. Germline V gene data show CDR1 as SGHVS and CDR2 as FQNEAQ. There are 16 residues in the CDR3. In DNA form, the CDR3 reads TGTGCCAGCAGCTTAGATGGGACTAGCGGGGTTTACGAGCAGTACTTC. Translation: CASSLDGTSGVYEQYF.

In this sample, this clonotype turned up a few times. The chain combines TRBV4-1 with TRBJ2-7, with 9 bases identical to TRBD1. Germline-derived CDR1 and CDR2 are MGHRA and YSYEKL. CDR3 size: 15 residues. Losses at the gene ends were 1 base for V and 3 bases for J; bases not matched to a gene: 4. This CDR3 is CASSQVGTGYYEQYF. CDR3 nucleotide sequence: TGCGCCAGCAGCCAAGTTGGGACAGGGTACTACGAGCAGTACTTC.